This section outlines one T cell receptor (beta chain) sequence together with its context. Its target is not known. This sample stems from a study of cytomegalovirus exposure and HLA in healthy donors. The study, taken as a whole, reports: Previously analyzed data showed that most TCR beta V segments were productive at a frequency of about 87% or about 30%. An analysis was carried out at a later point. It showed that HLA-associated TCR beta chains were more clonally expanded than equally common non-associated chains.

60 Vbeta and 13 Jbeta primers were used in PCR. Measured with immunoSEQ multiplex PCR; TCRdb has only the in-frame clones, and not every one. The data contain around 170,000 clones, more than 75% of them seen just once; the ten biggest clones take up 2% to 3%. CDR3 length: 15 residues. Per germline, CDR1 SGHRS and CDR2 YFSETQ. Trimming removed 4 bases from V and 1 base from J, with 14 bases in between. Sequencing input: PBMCs. The clonotype originates from a woman aged 25 to 45 in good health and CMV-seropositive. The chain couples TRBV5-1 to TRBJ2-5, with D perhaps TRBD2 (6 bases). The CDR3 nucleotides are TGCGCCAGCAGCCCCATGGGGGGACGCCAAGAGACCCAGTACTTC. Amino acid sequence: CASSPMGGRQETQYF.